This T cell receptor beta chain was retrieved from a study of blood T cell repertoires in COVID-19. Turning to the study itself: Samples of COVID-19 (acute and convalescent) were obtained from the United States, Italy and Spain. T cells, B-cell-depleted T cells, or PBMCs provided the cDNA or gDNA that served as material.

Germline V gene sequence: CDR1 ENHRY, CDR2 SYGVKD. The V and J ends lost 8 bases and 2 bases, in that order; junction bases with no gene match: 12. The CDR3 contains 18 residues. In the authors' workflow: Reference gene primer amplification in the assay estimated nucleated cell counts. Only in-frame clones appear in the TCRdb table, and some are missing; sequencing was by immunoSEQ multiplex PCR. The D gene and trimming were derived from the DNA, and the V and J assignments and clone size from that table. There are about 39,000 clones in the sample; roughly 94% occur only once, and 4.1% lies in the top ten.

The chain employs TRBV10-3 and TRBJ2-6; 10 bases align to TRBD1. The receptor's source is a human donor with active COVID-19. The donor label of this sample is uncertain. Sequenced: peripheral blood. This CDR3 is CAILVKGTGDPGANVLTF. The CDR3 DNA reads TGTGCCATCTTAGTAAAAGGGACAGGGGACCCTGGGGCCAACGTCCTGACTTTC.